This T cell receptor beta chain was observed in a study of blood T cell repertoires in COVID-19. The overall study: The United States, Italy and Spain supplied acute and convalescent COVID-19 samples.

Only in-frame clones appear in the TCRdb table, and some are missing; sequencing was by immunoSEQ multiplex PCR. In the table there are about 280,000 clones, over 75% of which are singletons. Germline V gene sequence: CDR1 SGHRS, CDR2 YFSETQ. The CDR3 runs to 15 residues. The V and J ends lost 0 bases and 8 bases, in that order; junction bases with no gene match: 9. Material: peripheral blood. The V call is TRBV5-1, the J call TRBJ1-2; TRBD1 matches 8 bases. The receptor was derived from a man in his late teens or twenties with active or convalescent COVID-19. The CDR3 sequence is CASSLGVVTGVGYTF. CDR3 DNA sequence: TGCGCCAGCAGCTTGGGTGTCGTGACAGGGGTAGGCTACACCTTC. Variable domain in full (rest from reference TRBV5-1 and TRBJ1-2): KAGVTQTPRYLIKTRGQQVTLSCSPISGHRSVSWYQQTPGQGLQFLFEYFSETQRNKGNFPGRFSGRQFSNSRSEMNVSTLELGDSALYLCASSLGVVTGVGYTFGSGTRLTVV.